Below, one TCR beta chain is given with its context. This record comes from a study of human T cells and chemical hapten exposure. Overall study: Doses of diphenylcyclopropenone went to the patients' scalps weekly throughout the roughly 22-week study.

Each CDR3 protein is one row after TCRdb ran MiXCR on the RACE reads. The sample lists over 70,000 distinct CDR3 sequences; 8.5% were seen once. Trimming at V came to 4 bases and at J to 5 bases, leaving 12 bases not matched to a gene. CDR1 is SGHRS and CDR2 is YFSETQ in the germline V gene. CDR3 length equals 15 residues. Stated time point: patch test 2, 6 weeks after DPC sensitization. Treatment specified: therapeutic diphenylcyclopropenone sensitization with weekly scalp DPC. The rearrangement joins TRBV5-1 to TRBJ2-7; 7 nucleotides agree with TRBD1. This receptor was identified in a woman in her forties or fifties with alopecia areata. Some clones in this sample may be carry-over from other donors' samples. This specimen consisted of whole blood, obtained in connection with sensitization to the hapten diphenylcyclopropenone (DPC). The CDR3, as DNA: TGCGCCAGCAGCATCAACAGGGGCGCCACCGACGAGCAGTACTTC. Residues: CASSINRGATDEQYF.